These 2 T cell receptor beta chains originate from one sample sequenced in a study of radiation and T cells in renal cell carcinoma. Generated by immunoSEQ multiplex PCR, the TCRdb table keeps only in-frame clones and is missing some. The table includes around 94,000 clones, less than 90% detected once. Documented time point: baseline pretreatment blood. The treatment is: 15 Gy SBRT to primary tumor, nephrectomy 4 weeks later. Here the sequenced sample was blood, taken from a patient whose treatment included radiotherapy and nephrectomy. The source is a man between 50 and 59 years old with renal cell carcinoma.

V gene TRBV6-4 combines with J gene TRBJ2-1; D remains unclear. The CDR3 length is 13 residues. Germline V CDR1 and CDR2: MRHNA, SNTAGT. V gave up 3 bases and J gave up 4 bases, with 7 bases separating them. The CDR3 DNA sequence: TGTGCCAGCAGTGATGAGCAATACAATGAGCAGTTCTTC. Protein product: CASSDEQYNEQFF.

The chain couples TRBV7-9 to TRBJ1-2, with D unresolved. Looked up from germline, CDR1 is SEHNR and CDR2 is FQNEAQ (reference sequence). This CDR3 comprises 13 residues. The V end lost 1 base, the J end lost 1 base, and 4 bases lay between the germline ends. CDR3 bases: TGTGCCAGCAGCTTAGAGTTTAACTATGGCTACACCTTC. This sequence encodes CASSLEFNYGYTF.